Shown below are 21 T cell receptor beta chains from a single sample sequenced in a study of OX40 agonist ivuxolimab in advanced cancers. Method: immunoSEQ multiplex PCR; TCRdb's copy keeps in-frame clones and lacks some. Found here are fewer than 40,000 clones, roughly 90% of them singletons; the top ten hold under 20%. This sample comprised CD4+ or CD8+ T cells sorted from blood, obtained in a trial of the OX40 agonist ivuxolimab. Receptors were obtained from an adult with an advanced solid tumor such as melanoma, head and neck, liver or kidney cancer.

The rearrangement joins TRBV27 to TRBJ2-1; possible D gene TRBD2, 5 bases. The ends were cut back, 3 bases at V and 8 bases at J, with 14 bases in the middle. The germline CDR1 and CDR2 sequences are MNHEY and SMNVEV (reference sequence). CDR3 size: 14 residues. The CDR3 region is CASSFELVGHEQFF. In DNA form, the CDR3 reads TGTGCCAGCAGTTTCGAACTAGTAGGTCATGAGCAGTTCTTC.

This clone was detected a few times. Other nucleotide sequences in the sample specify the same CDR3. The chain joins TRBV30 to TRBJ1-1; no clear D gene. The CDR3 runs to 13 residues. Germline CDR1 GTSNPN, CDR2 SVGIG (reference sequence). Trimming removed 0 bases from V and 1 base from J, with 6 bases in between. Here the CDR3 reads CAWSVGGNTEAFF. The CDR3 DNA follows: TGTGCCTGGAGTGTTGGAGGGAACACTGAAGCTTTCTTT.

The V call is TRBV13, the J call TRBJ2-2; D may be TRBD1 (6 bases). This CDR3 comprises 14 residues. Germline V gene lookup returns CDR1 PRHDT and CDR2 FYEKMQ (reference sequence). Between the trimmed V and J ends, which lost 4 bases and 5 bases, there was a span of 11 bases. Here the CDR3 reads CASSSYRVTGELFF. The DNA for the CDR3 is TGTGCCAGCAGCTCCTACAGGGTTACCGGGGAGCTGTTTTTT.

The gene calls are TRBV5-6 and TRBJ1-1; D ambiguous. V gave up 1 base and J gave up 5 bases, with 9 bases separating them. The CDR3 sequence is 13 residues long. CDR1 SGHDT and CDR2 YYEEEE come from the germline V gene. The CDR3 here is CASSLWGGTEAFF. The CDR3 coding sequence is TGTGCCAGCAGCTTGTGGGGAGGGACTGAAGCTTTCTTT.

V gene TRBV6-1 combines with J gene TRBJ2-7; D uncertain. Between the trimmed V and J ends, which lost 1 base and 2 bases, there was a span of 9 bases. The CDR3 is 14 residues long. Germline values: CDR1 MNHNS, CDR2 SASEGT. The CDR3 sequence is CASSEVSAAYEQYF. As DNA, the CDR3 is TGTGCCAGCAGTGAAGTATCAGCTGCCTACGAGCAGTACTTC.

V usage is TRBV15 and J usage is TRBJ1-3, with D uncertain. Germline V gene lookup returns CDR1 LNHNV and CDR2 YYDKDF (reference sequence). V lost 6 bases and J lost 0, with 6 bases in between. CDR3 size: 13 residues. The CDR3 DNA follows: TGTGCCACCAGGACACCCTCTGGAAACACCATATATTTT. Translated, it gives CATRTPSGNTIYF.

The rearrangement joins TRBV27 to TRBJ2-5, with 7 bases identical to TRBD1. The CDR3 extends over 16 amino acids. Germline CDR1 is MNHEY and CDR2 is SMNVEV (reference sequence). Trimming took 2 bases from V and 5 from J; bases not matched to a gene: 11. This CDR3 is CASSLSSGGLWETQYF. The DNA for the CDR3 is TGTGCCAGCAGTTTAAGCTCAGGGGGTTTATGGGAGACCCAGTACTTC.

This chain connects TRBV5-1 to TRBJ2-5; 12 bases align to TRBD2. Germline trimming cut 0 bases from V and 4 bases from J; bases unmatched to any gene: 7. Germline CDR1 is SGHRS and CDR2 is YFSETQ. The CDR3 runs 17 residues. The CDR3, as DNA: TGCGCCAGCAGCTTGGGGGAGACTAGCGGGGGAAGAGAGACCCAGTACTTC. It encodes CASSLGETSGGRETQYF.

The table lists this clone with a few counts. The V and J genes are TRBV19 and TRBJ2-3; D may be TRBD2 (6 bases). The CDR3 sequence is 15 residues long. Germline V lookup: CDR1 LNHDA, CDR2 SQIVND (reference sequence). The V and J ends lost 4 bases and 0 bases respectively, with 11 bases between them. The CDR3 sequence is CASSTTGTSTDTQYF. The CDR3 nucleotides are TGTGCCAGTAGTACGACCGGGACTAGCACAGATACGCAGTATTTT.

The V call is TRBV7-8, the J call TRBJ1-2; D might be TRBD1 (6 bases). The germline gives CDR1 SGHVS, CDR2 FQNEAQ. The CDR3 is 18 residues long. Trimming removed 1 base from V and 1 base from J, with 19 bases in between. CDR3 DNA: TGTGCCAGCAGCTTAGGCCGGGACACGGTACCCCTTAACTATGGCTACACCTTC. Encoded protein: CASSLGRDTVPLNYGYTF.

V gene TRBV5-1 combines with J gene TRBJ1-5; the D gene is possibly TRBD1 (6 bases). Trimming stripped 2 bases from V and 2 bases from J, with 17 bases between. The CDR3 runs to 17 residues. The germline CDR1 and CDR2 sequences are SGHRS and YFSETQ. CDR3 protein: CASSLIWGRRGNQPQHF. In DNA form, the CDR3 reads TGCGCCAGCAGCTTAATTTGGGGGCGGCGGGGCAATCAGCCCCAGCATTTT.

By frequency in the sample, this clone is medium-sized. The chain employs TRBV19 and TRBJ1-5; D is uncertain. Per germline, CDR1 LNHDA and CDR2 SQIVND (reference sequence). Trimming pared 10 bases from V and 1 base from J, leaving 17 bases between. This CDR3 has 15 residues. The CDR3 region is CATQPYDRSNQPQHF. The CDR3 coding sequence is TGTGCCACCCAACCCTATGATAGAAGCAATCAGCCCCAGCATTTT.

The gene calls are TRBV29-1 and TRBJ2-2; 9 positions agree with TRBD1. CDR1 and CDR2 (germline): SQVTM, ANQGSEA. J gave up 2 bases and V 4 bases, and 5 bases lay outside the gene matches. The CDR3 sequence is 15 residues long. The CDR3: CSVVGTGLNTGELFF. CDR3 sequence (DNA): TGCAGCGTTGTGGGGACAGGGCTTAACACCGGGGAGCTGTTTTTT.

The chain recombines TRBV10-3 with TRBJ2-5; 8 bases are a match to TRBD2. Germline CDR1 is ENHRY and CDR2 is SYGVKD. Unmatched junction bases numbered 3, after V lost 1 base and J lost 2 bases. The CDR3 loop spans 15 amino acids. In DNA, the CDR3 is TGTGCCATCAGTGAGTGGCGGGGGGAACAAGAGACCCAGTACTTC. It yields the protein CAISEWRGEQETQYF.

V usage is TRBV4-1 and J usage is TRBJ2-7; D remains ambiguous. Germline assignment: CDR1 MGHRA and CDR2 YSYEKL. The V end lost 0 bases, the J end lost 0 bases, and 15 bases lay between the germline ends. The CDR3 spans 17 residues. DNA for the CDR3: TGCGCCAGCAGCCAAGAGTCCAGTGACTCAACCTCCTACGAGCAGTACTTC. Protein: CASSQESSDSTSYEQYF.

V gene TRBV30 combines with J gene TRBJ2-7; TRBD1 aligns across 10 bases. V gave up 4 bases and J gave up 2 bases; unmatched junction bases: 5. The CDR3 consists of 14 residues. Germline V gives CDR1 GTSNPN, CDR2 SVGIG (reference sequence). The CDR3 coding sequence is TGTGCCTGGAACGCCGGGACAGGGGCCTACGAGCAGTACTTC. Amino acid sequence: CAWNAGTGAYEQYF.

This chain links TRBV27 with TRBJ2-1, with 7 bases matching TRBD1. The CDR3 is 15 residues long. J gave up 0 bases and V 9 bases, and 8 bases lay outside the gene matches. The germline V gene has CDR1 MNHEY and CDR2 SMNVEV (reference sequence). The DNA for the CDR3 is TGTGCCAGTATCCCGGACAGGAGCTCCTACAATGAGCAGTTCTTC. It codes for CASIPDRSSYNEQFF.

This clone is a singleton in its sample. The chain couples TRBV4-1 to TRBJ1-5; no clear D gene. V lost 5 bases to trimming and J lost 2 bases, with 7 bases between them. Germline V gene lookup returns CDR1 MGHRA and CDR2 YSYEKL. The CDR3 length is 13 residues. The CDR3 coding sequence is TGCGCCAGCAGCGGGTTGGGCAATCAGCCCCAGCATTTT. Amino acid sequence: CASSGLGNQPQHF.

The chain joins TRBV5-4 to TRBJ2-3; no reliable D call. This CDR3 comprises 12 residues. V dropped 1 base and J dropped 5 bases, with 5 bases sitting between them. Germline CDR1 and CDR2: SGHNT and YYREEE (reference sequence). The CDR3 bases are TGTGCCAGCAGCTTGTTTGGAGATACGCAGTATTTT. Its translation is CASSLFGDTQYF.

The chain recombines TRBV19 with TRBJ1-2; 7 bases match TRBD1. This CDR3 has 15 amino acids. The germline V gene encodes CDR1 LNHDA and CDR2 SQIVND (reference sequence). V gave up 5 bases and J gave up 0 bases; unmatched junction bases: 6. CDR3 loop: CASSVTGEANYGYTF. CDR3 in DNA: TGTGCCAGTAGTGTTACAGGGGAGGCTAACTATGGCTACACCTTC.

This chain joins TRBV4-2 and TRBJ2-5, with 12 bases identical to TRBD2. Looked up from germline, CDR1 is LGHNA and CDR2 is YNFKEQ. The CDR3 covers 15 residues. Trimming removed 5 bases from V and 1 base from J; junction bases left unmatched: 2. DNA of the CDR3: TGTGCCAGCAGCGCTAGCGGGGGGGCCCAAGAGACCCAGTACTTC. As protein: CASSASGGAQETQYF.